These 12 T cell receptor beta chains were all obtained from the same sample, sequenced in a study of blood T cells in healthy people across ages (dated by TCRdb to the mid-2010s). The library was generated by 5' RACE. Sequencing used an Illumina HiSeq 2500. The second PCR ran for roughly 7 to 12 cycles and used a J-beta primer mix along with a sample-barcoded 5' primer. TCRdb reprocessed the public reads (quality trimming at Q25 with fastp, clone calling with MiXCR) and kept in-frame beta chains. Rows with a matching CDR3 protein are joined into one entry that keeps the most common DNA and genes. Present in this sample are hundreds of thousands of distinct CDR3 sequences, about 51% of which were seen just once. Of the sample, 13% is held by the ten largest clones. Sequencing was performed on blood. The receptors here all came from a woman over 75 in good health.

This clonotype was picked up many times. This chain links TRBV25-1 with TRBJ2-3, with TRBD1 matching 7 bases. J gave up 3 bases and V 3 bases, and 12 bases lay outside the gene matches. This CDR3 has 17 residues. CDR1 MGHDK and CDR2 SYGVNS come from the germline V gene. The CDR3 sequence: CASSDSTGPPLTDTQYF. Here the CDR3 DNA reads TGTGCCAGCAGTGATTCGACAGGGCCCCCACTAACAGATACGCAGTATTTT.

This clonotype was recorded only once. The chain uses TRBV30 and TRBJ1-1; tentatively, D is TRBD1 (6 bases). CDR1 and CDR2 from the germline V gene are GTSNPN and SVGIG (reference sequence). The CDR3 length is 12 residues. V gave up 2 bases and J gave up 11 bases, with 15 bases separating them. As DNA, the CDR3 is TGTGCCTGGAGTATACAGGGTTGGGAGGCTTTCTTT. This sequence encodes CAWSIQGWEAFF.

The chain joins TRBV9 to TRBJ2-2, with 10 bases aligning to TRBD2. Germline V gives CDR1 SGDLS, CDR2 YYNGEE. With V trimmed by 2 bases and J by 5 bases, 3 bases remained unmatched. CDR3 length equals 15 residues. CDR3 sequence: CASSVRTSGTGELFF. The CDR3 DNA sequence: TGTGCCAGCAGCGTCCGGACTAGCGGTACCGGGGAGCTGTTTTTT.

This clonotype was recorded a few times. The V and J genes are TRBV27 and TRBJ1-5; D perhaps matches TRBD1 (6 bases). There are 15 residues in the CDR3. Trimming pared 10 bases from V and 2 bases from J, leaving 18 bases between. CDR1 and CDR2 from the germline V gene are MNHEY and SMNVEV (reference sequence). The CDR3 is CATSPWGARNQPQHF. The CDR3, as DNA: TGTGCCACCTCGCCTTGGGGGGCCCGCAATCAGCCCCAGCATTTT.

The gene calls are TRBV29-1 and TRBJ2-7; possible D gene TRBD2, 6 bases. The DNA end lines up better with TRBJ2-5; the J call may be wrong. Per the germline V gene, CDR1 is SQVTM and CDR2 is ANQGSEA. The CDR3 spans 14 residues. As DNA, the CDR3 is TGCAGCGTTGTTGCGGACTATGACCGGGAGACCCAGTACTTC. This sequence encodes CSVVADYDRETQYF.

This sequence joins TRBV10-3 and TRBJ1-5, with D possibly being TRBD1 (6 bases). This CDR3 contains 15 residues. V was trimmed by 4 bases and J by 6 bases, leaving 16 bases between them. The germline CDR1 and CDR2 sequences are ENHRY and SYGVKD. The CDR3 nucleotides are TGTGCCATCAGTGTTAGTGACAGGAGGGGTCAGCCCCAGCATTTT. Amino acid sequence: CAISVSDRRGQPQHF.

This chain connects TRBV2 to TRBJ1-2, with 7 bases aligning to TRBD1. The germline CDR1 and CDR2 sequences are SNHLY and FYNNEI. With 7 bases clipped from V and 7 bases from J, the junction kept 12 bases outside the gene matches. CDR3 length equals 14 residues. CDR3 residues: CASIGNGQVFGYTF. CDR3 bases: TGTGCCAGCATCGGCAATGGACAGGTATTTGGCTACACCTTC.

A note on this clonotype: A read error may be the cause here, since a much bigger clone is one base away. This sequence joins TRBV15 and TRBJ1-4; D ambiguous. Trimming cost V 0 bases and J 8 bases, with 4 bases left between them. CDR3 length: 12 residues. Germline-derived CDR1 and CDR2 are LNHNV and YYDKDF (reference sequence). As DNA, the CDR3 is TGTGCCACCAGCAGAGATGGCGAAAAACTGTTTTTT. It translates to CATSRDGEKLFF.

This clonotype was counted at least ten times. The gene calls are TRBV29-1 and TRBJ2-7; possible D gene TRBD2, 5 bases. Per germline, CDR1 SQVTM and CDR2 ANQGSEA. The CDR3 extends over 13 amino acids. The ends were cut back, 4 bases at V and 3 bases at J, with 13 bases in the middle. For the CDR3, the DNA is TGCAGCGTTGCGGCCAGGAGGAACTACGAGCAGTACTTC. It codes for CSVAARRNYEQYF.

In regard to this clonotype: Being one base from a much bigger clone, this may be a read error. The V gene is TRBV20-1, the J gene TRBJ2-3; TRBD2 might be the D (5 bases). Looked up from germline, CDR1 is DFQATT and CDR2 is SNEGSKA (reference sequence). The CDR3 length is 13 residues. The V and J ends lost 3 bases and 3 bases respectively, with 10 bases between them. The CDR3 sequence: CSASGLATDTQYF. As DNA, the CDR3 is TGCAGTGCTAGCGGGCTAGCTACAGATACGCAGTATTTT.

This clonotype was picked up a small number of times. The rearrangement joins TRBV11-2 to TRBJ2-1; TRBD1 aligns across 8 bases. The CDR3 has 13 residues. With V trimmed by 5 bases and J by 12 bases, 9 bases remained unmatched. Per the germline V gene, CDR1 is SGHAT and CDR2 is FQNNGV. The CDR3 region has the DNA TGTGCCAGCAGCCCGATAGGACAGGGTGTGCAGTTCTTC. It translates to CASSPIGQGVQFF.

J is TRBJ1-2 and V is TRBV4-2, with D unresolved. The CDR3 covers 18 residues. Trimming cost V 0 bases and J 1 base, with 18 bases left between them. Germline lookup yields CDR1 LGHNA and CDR2 YNFKEQ. CDR3 residues: CASSQDSGGTLNNYGYTF. CDR3 DNA: TGTGCCAGCAGCCAAGATAGTGGCGGAACCCTGAATAACTATGGCTACACCTTC.